The TCR beta chain described here comes from a study of chemoradiotherapy in HPV16-positive cancers. Clones were sequenced by immunoSEQ multiplex PCR, and TCRdb holds only the in-frame ones, with some missing. The sample records around 15,000 clones, around four fifths being singletons. The CDR3 covers 11 residues. V was pared by 3 bases and J by 6 bases, with 8 bases between. In germline, CDR1 is SQVTM, CDR2 ANQGSEA. The rearrangement uses TRBV29-1 and TRBJ1-1; D remains unclear. This sample was gathered from a patient who underwent chemoradiotherapy. This clonotype was sampled from a human donor with HPV-associated anogenital cancer. For the CDR3, the DNA is TGCAGCGTTGATAAAGGTCCTGAAGCTTTCTTT. Protein sequence: CSVDKGPEAFF.